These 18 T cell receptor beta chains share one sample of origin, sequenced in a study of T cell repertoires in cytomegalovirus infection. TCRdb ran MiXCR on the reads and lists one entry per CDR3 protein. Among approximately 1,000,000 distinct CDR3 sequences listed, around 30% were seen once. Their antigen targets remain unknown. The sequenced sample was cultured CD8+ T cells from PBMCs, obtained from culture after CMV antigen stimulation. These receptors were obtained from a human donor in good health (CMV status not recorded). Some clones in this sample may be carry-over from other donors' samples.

CDR3 amino acids: CATSLSGSYNEQFF. CDR3 sequence (DNA): TGTGCCACCAGTCTTAGCGGATCCTACAATGAGCAGTTCTTC. The rearrangement links TRBV24-1 to TRBJ2-1; D is possibly TRBD2 (6 bases). Germline V lookup: CDR1 KGHDR, CDR2 SFDVKD. The CDR3 is made up of 14 amino acids. V was pared by 6 bases and J by 1 base, with 9 bases between.

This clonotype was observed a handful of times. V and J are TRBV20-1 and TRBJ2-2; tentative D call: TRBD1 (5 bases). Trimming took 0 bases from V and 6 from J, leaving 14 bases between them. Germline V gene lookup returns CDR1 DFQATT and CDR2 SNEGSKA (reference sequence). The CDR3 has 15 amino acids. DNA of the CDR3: TGCAGTGCTAGAGATCTCAGGGAAGGATCCGGGGAGCTGTTTTTT. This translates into CSARDLREGSGELFF.

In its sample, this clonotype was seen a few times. CDR3 DNA sequence: TGTGCCACCAAAGAACAACAGGGATACACCGGGGAGCTGTTTTTT. It translates to CATKEQQGYTGELFF. The rearrangement links TRBV6-2 or TRBV6-3 to TRBJ2-2; a weak D match, TRBD1 (6 bases). Germline-derived CDR1 and CDR2 are MNHEY and SVGEGT. The CDR3 sequence is 15 residues long. V lost 10 bases to trimming and J lost 3 bases, with 18 bases between them.

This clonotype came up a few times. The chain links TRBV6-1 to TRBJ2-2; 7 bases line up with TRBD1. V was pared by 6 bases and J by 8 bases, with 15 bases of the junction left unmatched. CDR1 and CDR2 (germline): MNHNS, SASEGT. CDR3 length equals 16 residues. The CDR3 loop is CASRGSRGPRRGELFF. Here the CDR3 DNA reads TGTGCCAGCAGAGGCTCTAGGGGGCCTCGGCGGGGGGAGCTGTTTTTT.

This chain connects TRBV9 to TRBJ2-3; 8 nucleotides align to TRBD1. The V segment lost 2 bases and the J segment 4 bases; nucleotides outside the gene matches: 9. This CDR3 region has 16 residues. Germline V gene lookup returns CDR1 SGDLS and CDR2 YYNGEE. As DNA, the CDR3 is TGTGCCAGCAGCGTGAAGGGACAGGTGATTTCAGATACGCAGTATTTT. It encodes CASSVKGQVISDTQYF. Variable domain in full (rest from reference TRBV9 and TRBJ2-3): DSGVTQTPKHLITATGQRVTLRCSPRSGDLSVYWYQQSLDQGLQFLIQYYNGEERAKGNILERFSAQQFPDLHSELNLSSLELGDSALYFCASSVKGQVISDTQYFGPGTRLTVL.

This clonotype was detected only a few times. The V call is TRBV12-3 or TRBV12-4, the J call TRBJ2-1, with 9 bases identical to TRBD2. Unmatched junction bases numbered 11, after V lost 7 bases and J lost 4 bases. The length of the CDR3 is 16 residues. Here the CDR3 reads CASTVTAGGHYNEQFF. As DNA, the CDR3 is TGTGCCAGCACCGTCACAGCGGGGGGTCATTACAATGAGCAGTTCTTC.

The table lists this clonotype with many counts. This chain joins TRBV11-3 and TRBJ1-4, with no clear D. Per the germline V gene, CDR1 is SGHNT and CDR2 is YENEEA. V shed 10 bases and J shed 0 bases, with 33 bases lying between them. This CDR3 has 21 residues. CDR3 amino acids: CANPHHNQARGLHATNEKLFF. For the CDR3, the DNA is TGTGCCAACCCTCATCATAATCAGGCGCGGGGTCTTCACGCAACTAATGAAAAACTGTTTTTT.

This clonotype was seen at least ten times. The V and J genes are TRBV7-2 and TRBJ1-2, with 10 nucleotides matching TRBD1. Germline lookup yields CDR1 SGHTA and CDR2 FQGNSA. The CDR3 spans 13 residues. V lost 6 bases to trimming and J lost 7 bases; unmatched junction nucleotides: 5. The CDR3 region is CASRAGTGVGYTF. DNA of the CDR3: TGTGCCAGCAGGGCCGGGACAGGGGTTGGCTACACCTTC. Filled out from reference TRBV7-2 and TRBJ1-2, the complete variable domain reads GAGVSQSPSNKVTEKGKDVELRCDPISGHTALYWYRQSLGQGLEFLIYFQGNSAPDKSGLPSDRFSAERTGGSVSTLTIQRTQQEDSAVYLCASRAGTGVGYTFGSGTRLTVV.

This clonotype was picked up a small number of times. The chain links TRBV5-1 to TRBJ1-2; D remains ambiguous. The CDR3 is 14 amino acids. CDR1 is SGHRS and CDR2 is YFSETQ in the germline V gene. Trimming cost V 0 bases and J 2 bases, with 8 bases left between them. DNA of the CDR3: TGCGCCAGCAGCTTGGAAATAGGGAACTATGGCTACACCTTC. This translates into CASSLEIGNYGYTF.

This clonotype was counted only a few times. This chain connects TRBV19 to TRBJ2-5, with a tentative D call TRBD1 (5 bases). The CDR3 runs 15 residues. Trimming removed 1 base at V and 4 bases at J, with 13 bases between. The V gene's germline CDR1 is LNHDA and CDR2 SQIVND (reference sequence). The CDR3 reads CASSIGTTLPETQYF. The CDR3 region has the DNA TGTGCCAGTAGTATAGGGACAACGCTCCCAGAGACCCAGTACTTC.

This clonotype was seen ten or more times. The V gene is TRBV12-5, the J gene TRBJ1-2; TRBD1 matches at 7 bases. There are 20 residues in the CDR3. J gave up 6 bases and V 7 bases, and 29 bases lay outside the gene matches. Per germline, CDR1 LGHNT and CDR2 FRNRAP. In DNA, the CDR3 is TGTGCTAGTGCTTTTACACCCCTATCACCGGATTCGACAGGGAAGGATGGCTACACCTTC. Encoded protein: CASAFTPLSPDSTGKDGYTF. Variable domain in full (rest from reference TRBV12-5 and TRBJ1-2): DARVTQTPRHKVTEMGQEVTMRCQPILGHNTVFWYRQTMMQGLELLAYFRNRAPLDDSGMPKDRFSAEMPDATLATLKIQPSEPRDSAVYFCASAFTPLSPDSTGKDGYTFGSGTRLTVV.

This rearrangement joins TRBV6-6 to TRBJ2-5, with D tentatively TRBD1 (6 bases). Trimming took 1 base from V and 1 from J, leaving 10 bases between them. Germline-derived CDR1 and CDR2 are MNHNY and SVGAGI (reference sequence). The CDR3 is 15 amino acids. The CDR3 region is CASSYYRARQETQYF. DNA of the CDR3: TGTGCCAGCAGTTACTACAGGGCGCGCCAAGAGACCCAGTACTTC.

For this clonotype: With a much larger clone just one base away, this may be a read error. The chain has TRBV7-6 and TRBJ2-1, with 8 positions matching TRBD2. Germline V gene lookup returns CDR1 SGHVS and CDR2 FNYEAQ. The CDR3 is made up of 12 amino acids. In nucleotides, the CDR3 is TGTGTCAGCAGCGGGAGTCTCAATGAGCAGTTCTTC. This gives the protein CVSSGSLNEQFF.

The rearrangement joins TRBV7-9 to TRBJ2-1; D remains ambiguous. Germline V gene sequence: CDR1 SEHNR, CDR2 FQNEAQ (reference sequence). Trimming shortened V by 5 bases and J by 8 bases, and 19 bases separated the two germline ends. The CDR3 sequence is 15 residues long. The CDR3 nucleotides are TGTGCCAGCAGCCCTAGAGTAGGGCCTCGGGATGAGCAGTTCTTC. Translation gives CASSPRVGPRDEQFF.

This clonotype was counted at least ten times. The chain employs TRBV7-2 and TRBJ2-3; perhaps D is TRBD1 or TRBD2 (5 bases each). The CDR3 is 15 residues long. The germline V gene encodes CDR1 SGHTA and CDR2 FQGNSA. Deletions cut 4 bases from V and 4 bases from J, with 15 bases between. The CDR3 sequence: CASSSGGSAADTQYF. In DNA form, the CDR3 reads TGTGCCAGCAGCTCTGGGGGATCGGCAGCAGATACGCAGTATTTT.

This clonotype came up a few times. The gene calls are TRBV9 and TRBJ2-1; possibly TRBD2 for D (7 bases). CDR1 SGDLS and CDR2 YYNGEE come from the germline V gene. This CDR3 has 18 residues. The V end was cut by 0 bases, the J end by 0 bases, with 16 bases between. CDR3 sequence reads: CASSVEGGMTGSYNEQFF. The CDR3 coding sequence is TGTGCCAGCAGCGTAGAGGGGGGGATGACCGGCTCCTACAATGAGCAGTTCTTC.

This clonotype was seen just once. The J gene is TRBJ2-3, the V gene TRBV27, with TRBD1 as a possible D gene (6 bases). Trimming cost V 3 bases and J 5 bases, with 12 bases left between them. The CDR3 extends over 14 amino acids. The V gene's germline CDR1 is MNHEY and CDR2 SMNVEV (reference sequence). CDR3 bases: TGTGCCAGCAGTTTTCAGGGGAAGGTAGATACGCAGTATTTT. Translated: CASSFQGKVDTQYF.

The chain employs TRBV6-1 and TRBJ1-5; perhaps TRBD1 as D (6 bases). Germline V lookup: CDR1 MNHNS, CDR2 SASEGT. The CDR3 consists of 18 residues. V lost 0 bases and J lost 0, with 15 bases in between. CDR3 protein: CASSEAVMAGVSNQPQHF. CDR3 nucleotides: TGTGCCAGCAGTGAAGCGGTTATGGCAGGGGTTAGCAATCAGCCCCAGCATTTT.